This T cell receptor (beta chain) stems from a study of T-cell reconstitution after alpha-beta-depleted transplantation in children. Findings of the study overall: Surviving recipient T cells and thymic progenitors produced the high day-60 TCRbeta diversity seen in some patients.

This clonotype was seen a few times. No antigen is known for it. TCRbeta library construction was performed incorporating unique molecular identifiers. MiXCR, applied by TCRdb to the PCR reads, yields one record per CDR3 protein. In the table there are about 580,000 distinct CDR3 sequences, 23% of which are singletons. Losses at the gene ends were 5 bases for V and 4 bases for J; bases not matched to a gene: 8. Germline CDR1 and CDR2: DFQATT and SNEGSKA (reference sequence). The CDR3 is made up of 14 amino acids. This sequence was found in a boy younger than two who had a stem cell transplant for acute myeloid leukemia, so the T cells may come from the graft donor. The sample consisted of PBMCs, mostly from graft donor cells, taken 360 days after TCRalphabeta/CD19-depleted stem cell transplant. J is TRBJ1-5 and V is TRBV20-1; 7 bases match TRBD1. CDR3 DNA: TGCAGTGCTGGGGGACAGCTCAAGAATCAGCCCCAGCATTTT. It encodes CSAGGQLKNQPQHF.